This section outlines one T cell receptor (beta chain) sequence together with its context. The target antigen is unknown. The data were produced by immunoSEQ multiplex PCR, yet TCRdb's version contains in-frame clones alone and is incomplete. The sample yields 71,000 or so clones, approximately 79% seen once. The data were taken from a study of vaccination effects on CD4 cells after COVID-19. Study-wide findings and caveats: Among infection- and vaccine-induced clones, marked clonal contraction occurred late after vaccination.

The ViraFEST assay expanded antigen-specific CD4+ T cells with viral peptide pools before sequencing. Once cultured for 9 to 11 days, the cells underwent separation to obtain CD4+ T cells. Having tested negative for nucleocapsid antibodies, the vaccine recipients showed no prior SARS-CoV-2 infection. The V end lost 10 bases, the J end lost 7 bases, and 22 bases lay between the germline ends. CDR1 and CDR2 (germline): MNHEY, SMNVEV (reference sequence). This CDR3 comprises 14 residues. This chain joins TRBV27 and TRBJ1-2, with a possible D match to TRBD1 (5 bases). This sequence was found in a human donor who received a COVID-19 vaccine. The sample here was CD4+ T cells from PBMCs cultured with HCoV-OC43 spike peptides, taken before COVID-19 vaccination. The subset denotes: HCoV-OC43 spike overlapping peptide pool stimulation. The CDR3 spells CATHKGQGVSGYTF. CDR3 DNA sequence: TGTGCCACCCACAAAGGTCAGGGTGTGAGTGGCTACACCTTC.